This T cell receptor beta chain emerged from a study of cytomegalovirus exposure and HLA in healthy donors. Study outcomes and limitations: Judged likely to be a sequencing artifact was a cluster of highly shared sequence variants. When presence/absence was analysed, sequencing depth was taken to be roughly uniform across donors.

PCR was performed using 60 Vbeta and 13 Jbeta primers. Repertoires were generated with immunoSEQ multiplex PCR, while TCRdb's copy carries only in-frame clones and drops some. This sample has around 160,000 clones, with 80% found just once. Points on this clone: As yet, its antigen is unknown.

From germline, CDR1 is LGHNA and CDR2 YSLEER. The CDR3 sequence is 18 residues long. V gave up 1 base and J gave up 0 bases, with 16 bases separating them. The origin of this receptor is a young man in good health and CMV-seropositive. V gene TRBV4-3 combines with J gene TRBJ1-3; tentatively, D is TRBD1 (5 bases). Material: PBMCs. In DNA, the CDR3 is TGCGCCAGCAGCCAAGTTATGGGGCCACTGCCCTCTGGAAACACCATATATTTT. Translation: CASSQVMGPLPSGNTIYF.